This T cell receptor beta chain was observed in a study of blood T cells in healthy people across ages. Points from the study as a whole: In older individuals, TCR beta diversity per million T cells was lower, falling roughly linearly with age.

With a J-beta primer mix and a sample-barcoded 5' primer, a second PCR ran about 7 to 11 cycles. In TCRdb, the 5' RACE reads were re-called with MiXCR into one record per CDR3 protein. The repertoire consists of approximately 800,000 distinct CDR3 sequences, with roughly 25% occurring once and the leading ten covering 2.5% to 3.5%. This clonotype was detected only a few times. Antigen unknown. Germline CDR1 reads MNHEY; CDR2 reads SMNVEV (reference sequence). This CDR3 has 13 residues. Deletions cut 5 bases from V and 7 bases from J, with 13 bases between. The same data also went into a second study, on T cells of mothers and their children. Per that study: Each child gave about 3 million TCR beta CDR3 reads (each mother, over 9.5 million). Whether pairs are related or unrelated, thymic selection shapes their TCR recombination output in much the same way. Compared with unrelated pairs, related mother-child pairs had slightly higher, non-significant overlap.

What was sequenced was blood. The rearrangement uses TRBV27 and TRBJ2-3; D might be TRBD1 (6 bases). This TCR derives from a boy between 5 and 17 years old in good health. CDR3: CASSPGTPNTQYF. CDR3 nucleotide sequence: TGTGCCAGCAGTCCGGGGACACCTAATACGCAGTATTTT.